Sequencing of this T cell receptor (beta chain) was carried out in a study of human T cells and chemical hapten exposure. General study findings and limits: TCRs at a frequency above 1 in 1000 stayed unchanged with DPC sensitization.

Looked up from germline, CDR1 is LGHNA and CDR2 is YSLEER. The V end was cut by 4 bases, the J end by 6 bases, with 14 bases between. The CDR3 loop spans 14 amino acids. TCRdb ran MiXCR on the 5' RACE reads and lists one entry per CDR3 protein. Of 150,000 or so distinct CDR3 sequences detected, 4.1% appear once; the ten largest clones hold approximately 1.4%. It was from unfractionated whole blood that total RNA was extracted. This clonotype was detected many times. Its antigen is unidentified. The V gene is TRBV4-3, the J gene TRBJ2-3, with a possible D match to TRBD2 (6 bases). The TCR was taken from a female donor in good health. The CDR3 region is CASSPHLRGDTQYF. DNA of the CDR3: TGCGCCAGCAGCCCTCACCTGCGGGGTGATACGCAGTATTTT.